Shown below are 8 T cell receptor beta chains from a single sample sequenced in a study of shared T cell receptors in the human thymus. Some clones are missing from TCRdb's copy, which holds only in-frame ones; the method was immunoSEQ multiplex PCR. The table lists 450,000 to 650,000 clones, around 78% of them singletons. The same specimen was also included in a second study, on human thymus T cells.

The sample consisted of thymocytes. These receptors came from a boy under two years old with a congenital heart defect.

This clone came up a few times. The V gene is TRBV5-6, the J gene TRBJ2-4, with 14 bases identical to TRBD2. Germline CDR1 SGHDT, CDR2 YYEEEE. V shed 4 bases and J 5 bases; nucleotides not matched to a gene: 8. The CDR3 has 17 amino acids. The CDR3 sequence: CASSPGTSGRSQNIQYF. The CDR3 coding sequence is TGTGCCAGCAGCCCCGGGACTAGCGGGAGATCCCAAAACATTCAGTACTTC.

This clone was seen only once. This chain connects TRBV6-1 to TRBJ2-3; possible D gene TRBD2, 6 bases. CDR3 length equals 15 residues. Trimming cost V 8 bases and J 3 bases, with 18 bases left between them. CDR1 MNHNS and CDR2 SASEGT come from the germline V gene. The CDR3 sequence is CASSFRERGTDTQYF. The CDR3 region has the DNA TGTGCCAGCTCCTTCCGGGAGAGAGGAACAGATACGCAGTATTTT.

The chain carries TRBV6-4 and TRBJ2-2, with TRBD1 identical over 9 bases. CDR1 is MRHNA, CDR2 SNTAGT, per germline. The CDR3 is 15 residues long. V shed 5 bases, J shed 4 bases, and the junction held 5 bases outside the gene matches. Here the CDR3 reads CASSSGQGPTGELFF. The CDR3 bases are TGTGCCAGCAGTTCGGGACAGGGCCCCACCGGGGAGCTGTTTTTT.

The chain uses TRBV27 and TRBJ2-7; D remains ambiguous. This CDR3 is built from 13 residues. CDR1 is MNHEY and CDR2 is SMNVEV in the germline V gene (reference sequence). Trimming shortened V by 3 bases and J by 2 bases, and 8 bases separated the two germline ends. DNA for the CDR3: TGTGCCAGCAGTTTGGGCGCACCCTACGAGCAGTACTTC. Its protein product is CASSLGAPYEQYF.

V is TRBV19 and J is TRBJ2-1; no reliable D call. Trimming stripped 5 bases from V and 8 bases from J, with 16 bases between. From germline, CDR1 is LNHDA and CDR2 SQIVND (reference sequence). This CDR3 is 14 amino acids long. In DNA, the CDR3 is TGTGCCAGTAGTGCCGGTTTCCCGTCCCATGAGCAGTTCTTC. This encodes CASSAGFPSHEQFF.

This clone turned up a few times. This chain uses TRBV30 with TRBJ2-2; 8 bases map to TRBD1. J was trimmed by 4 bases and V by 0 bases; bases with no gene match: 7. The CDR3 length is 16 residues. Germline values: CDR1 GTSNPN, CDR2 SVGIG (reference sequence). CDR3 region: CAWSVPDRGGTGELFF. CDR3 nucleotides: TGTGCCTGGAGTGTACCCGACAGGGGTGGCACCGGGGAGCTGTTTTTT.

The sample holds a few counts of this clone. V and J are TRBV7-8 and TRBJ2-7; 11 nucleotides agree with TRBD2. The germline V gene has CDR1 SGHVS and CDR2 FQNEAQ. The CDR3 covers 18 residues. V trimming: 5 bases; J trimming: 1 base; junction bases outside the gene matches: 13. For the CDR3, the DNA is TGTGCCAGCAGCCCCGGGACTAGCGGACCAGGGGGGTCCTACGAGCAGTACTTC. Residues: CASSPGTSGPGGSYEQYF.

The chain recombines TRBV9 with TRBJ2-3; perhaps TRBD1 as D (5 bases). V lost 3 bases and J lost 1, with 15 bases in between. The CDR3 is 16 amino acids. The germline CDR1 and CDR2 sequences are SGDLS and YYNGEE. The CDR3 reads CASSAPHRSGTDTQYF. CDR3 coding DNA: TGTGCCAGCAGCGCGCCCCACAGGTCAGGCACAGATACGCAGTATTTT.